This T cell receptor beta chain is from a study of cytomegalovirus exposure and HLA in healthy donors. Study results and caveats: Presence/absence results assume similar sequencing depth per donor, which may not hold. A list of 164 TCR beta chains associated with cytomegalovirus was given. Being indistinguishable, some V segments were excluded, TRBV6-2 and TRBV6-3 among them.

V shed 7 bases and J shed 0 bases, with 12 bases lying between them. Germline assignment: CDR1 SQVTM and CDR2 ANQGSEA. The length of the CDR3 is 13 residues. PCR primers comprised 60 Vbeta and 13 Jbeta primers. The assay was immunoSEQ multiplex PCR, and TCRdb's table has in-frame clones only and misses some. Here the sample spans over 110,000 clones, just under 85% being singletons. A note on this clone: Its antigen is not known.

The clonotype was recovered from a woman in her sixties in good health and CMV-seropositive. The chain joins TRBV29-1 to TRBJ1-2; TRBD1 might be the D (6 bases). Input material: PBMCs. CDR3 DNA sequence: TGCAGCGCCGAGGGGGGGACTAACTATGGCTACACCTTC. As protein: CSAEGGTNYGYTF.